The clone carrying this T cell receptor beta chain turned up a few times. Its matching antigen is unknown. TCRdb re-derived calls from the reads in MiXCR, one entry per CDR3 protein. The sample consists of roughly 730,000 distinct CDR3 sequences, 33% of them appearing once. These data belong to a study of T cell repertoires in cytomegalovirus infection. As for the study in general: The study used recently identified HLA-C-restricted and well-studied HLA-B-restricted CMV epitopes. Evidence of both CMV infection and a matching HLA type came from public TCR beta signatures. Study outcomes and limitations: CMV-specific HLA-C-restricted TCR beta clonotypes dominated the ex vivo response.

The V and J ends lost 5 bases and 5 bases, in that order; junction bases with no gene match: 5. CDR3 length: 14 residues. Germline CDR1 and CDR2: MNHNS and SASEGT. The receptor comes from a human donor in good health (CMV status not recorded). Some clones in this sample may be carry-over from other donors' samples. This chain joins TRBV6-1 and TRBJ2-3; 9 nucleotides line up with TRBD1. The sample in question was cultured PBMCs, obtained from culture after CMV antigen stimulation. Written as DNA, the CDR3 is TGTGCCAGCAGTAAGCGACAGGGGGTAGATACGCAGTATTTT. This encodes CASSKRQGVDTQYF.